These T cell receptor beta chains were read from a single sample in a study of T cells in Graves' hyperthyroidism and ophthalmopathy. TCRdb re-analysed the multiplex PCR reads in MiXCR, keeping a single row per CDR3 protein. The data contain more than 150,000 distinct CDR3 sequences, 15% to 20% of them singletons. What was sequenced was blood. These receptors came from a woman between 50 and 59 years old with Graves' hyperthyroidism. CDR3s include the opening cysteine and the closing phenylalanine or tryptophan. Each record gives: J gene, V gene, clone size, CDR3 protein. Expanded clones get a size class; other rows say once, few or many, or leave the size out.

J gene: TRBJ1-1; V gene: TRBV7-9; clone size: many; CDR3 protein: CASSTWTGGAANTEAFF
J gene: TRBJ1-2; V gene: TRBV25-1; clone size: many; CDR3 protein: CASSESSRGANYGYTF
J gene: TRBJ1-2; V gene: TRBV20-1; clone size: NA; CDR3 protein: CSARDPQGAGYTF
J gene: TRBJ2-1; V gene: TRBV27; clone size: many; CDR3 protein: CASSLGRSNEQFF
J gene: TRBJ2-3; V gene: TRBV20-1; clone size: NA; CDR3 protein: CSARDWEREMADTQYF
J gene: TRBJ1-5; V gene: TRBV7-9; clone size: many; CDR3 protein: CASSLEDRAVHQPQHF
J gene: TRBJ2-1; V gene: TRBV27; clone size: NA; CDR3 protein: CASSLLASGSQSSSNEQFF
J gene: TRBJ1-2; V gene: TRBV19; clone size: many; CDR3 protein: CASSQGTYGYTF
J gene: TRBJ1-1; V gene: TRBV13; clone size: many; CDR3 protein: CASSPWGTVEAFF
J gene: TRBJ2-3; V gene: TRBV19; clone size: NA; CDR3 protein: CASSITSGALRTDTQYF
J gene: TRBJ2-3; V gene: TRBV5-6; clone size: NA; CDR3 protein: CASSLFWGVTDTQYF
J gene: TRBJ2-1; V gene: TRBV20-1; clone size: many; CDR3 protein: CSLTDNEQFF
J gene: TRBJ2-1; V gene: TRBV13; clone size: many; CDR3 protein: CASNLAGLHNEQFF
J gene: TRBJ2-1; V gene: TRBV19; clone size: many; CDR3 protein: CASSIGGAGSYNEQFF
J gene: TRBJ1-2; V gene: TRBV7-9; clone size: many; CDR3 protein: CASSGGPLAGYTF
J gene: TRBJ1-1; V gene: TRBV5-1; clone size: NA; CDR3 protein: CASSLGRDTSNTEAFF
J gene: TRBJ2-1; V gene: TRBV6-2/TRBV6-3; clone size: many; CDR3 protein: CASSPAGTANYNEQFF
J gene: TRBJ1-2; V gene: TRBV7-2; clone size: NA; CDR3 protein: CASSFYQQGESKGYTF
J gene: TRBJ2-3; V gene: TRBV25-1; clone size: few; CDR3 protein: CASSTRDAGTDTQYF
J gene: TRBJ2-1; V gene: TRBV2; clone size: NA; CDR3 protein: CASRPTTSGRGGEQFF
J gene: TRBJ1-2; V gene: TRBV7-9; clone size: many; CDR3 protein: CASSYLQGAKGGYTF
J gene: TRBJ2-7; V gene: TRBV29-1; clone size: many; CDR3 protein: CSVDAGSSYEQYF
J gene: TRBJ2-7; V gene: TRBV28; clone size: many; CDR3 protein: CASSLWAGPTYEQYF
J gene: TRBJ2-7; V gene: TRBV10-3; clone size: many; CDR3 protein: CAISVAPGLGYEQYF
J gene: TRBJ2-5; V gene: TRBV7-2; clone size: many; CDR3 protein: CASSLATGRQETQYF
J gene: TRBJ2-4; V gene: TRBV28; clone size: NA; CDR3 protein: CASSPSGRAVNIQYF
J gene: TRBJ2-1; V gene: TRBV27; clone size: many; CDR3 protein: CASRRTSGASEQFF
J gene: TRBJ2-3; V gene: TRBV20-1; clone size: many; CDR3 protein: CSGRGRGGIDTQYF
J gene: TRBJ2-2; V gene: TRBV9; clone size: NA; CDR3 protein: CASSSQGLAGGGGELFF
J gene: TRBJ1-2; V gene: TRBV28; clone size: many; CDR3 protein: CASRSSNIRDGYTF
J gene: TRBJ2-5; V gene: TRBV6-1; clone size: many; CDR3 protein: CASSEAPARETQYF
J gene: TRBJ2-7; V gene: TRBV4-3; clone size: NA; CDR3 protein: CASSQALGQLVPYEQYF
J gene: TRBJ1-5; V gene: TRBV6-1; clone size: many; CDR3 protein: CASSSPILQGLQPQHF
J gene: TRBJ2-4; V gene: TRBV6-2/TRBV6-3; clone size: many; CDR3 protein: CASTDHLDLTVQYF
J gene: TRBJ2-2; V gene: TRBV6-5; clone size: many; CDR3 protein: CASSYGQSGELFF
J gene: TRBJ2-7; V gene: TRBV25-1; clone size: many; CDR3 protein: CASSDGRGVSYEQYF
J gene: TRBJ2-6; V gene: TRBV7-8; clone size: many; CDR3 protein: CASSSGQGLSSGANVLTF
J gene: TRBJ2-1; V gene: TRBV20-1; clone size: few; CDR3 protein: CSALDTFEQFF
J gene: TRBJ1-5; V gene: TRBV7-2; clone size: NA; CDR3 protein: CASSLSFDQPQHF
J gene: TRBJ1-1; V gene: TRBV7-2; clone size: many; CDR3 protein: CASSSVGTANTEAFF
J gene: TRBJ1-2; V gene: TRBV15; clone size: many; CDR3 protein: CATSSLGTAYGYTF
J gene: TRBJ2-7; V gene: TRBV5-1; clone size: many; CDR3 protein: CASSGLLAGGSGEQYF
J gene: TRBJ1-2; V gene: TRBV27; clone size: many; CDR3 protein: CASSRLGVGGYTF
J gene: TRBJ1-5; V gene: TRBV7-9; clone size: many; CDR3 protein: CASSQAVGPQHF
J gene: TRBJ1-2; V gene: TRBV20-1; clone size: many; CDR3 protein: CSATPSDGFNYGYTF
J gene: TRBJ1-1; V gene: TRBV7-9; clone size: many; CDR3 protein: CASTLQQNPTEAFF
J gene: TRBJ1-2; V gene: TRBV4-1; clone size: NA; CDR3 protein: CASSQGGATFGYTF
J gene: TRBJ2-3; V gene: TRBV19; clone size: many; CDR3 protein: CASSPPTVHSTDTQYF